The 8 T cell receptor beta chains given below trace back to one sample, sequenced in a study of T cells in Graves' hyperthyroidism and ophthalmopathy. TCR beta CDR3 sequences were amplified from RNA transcripts. The HTBI primer set drove a first-round RT-PCR of the TCR CDR3. From the multiplex PCR reads, TCRdb called clonotypes with MiXCR, one entry per CDR3 protein. The table shows over 300,000 distinct CDR3 sequences, with roughly 13% occurring only once. Input material: blood. The receptors originated from a middle-aged woman with Graves' ophthalmopathy.

This clonotype has a count of ten or more. This sequence joins TRBV11-3 and TRBJ2-1, with TRBD2 matching 7 bases. J lost 5 bases, V lost 1 base, and 5 bases had no gene match. Looked up from germline, CDR1 is SGHNT and CDR2 is YENEEA. This CDR3 has 15 residues. The DNA of the CDR3 is TGTGCCAGCAGCTTAGGGTCTAGCGGAAACAATGAGCAGTTCTTC. Translated: CASSLGSSGNNEQFF.

For this clonotype: A much larger clonotype is one base distant, so this may be a read error. The chain couples TRBV14 to TRBJ2-7; tentatively, D is TRBD1 (6 bases). Trimming pared 3 bases from V and 3 bases from J, leaving 15 bases between. The CDR3 contains 15 residues. Germline CDR1 SGHDN, CDR2 FVKESK. CDR3 in amino acids: CASSQLGTHGYEQYF. CDR3 nucleotides: TGTGCCAGCAGCCAGCTCGGGACACATGGCTACGAGCAGTACTTC.

In its sample, this clonotype was seen many times. The DNA for the CDR3 is TGTGCCATCAGCTCCGGGACAGACAACAATATCTACGAGCAGTACTTC. Its translation: CAISSGTDNNIYEQYF. V and J are TRBV10-3 and TRBJ2-7, with 7 positions matching TRBD1. V lost 6 bases to trimming and J lost 3 bases; unmatched junction nucleotides: 14. Germline V gene lookup returns CDR1 ENHRY and CDR2 SYGVKD. The CDR3 has 16 residues.

J is TRBJ2-3 and V is TRBV19; the match to TRBD2 covers 13 bases. The V segment lost 5 bases and the J segment 4 bases; nucleotides outside the gene matches: 6. CDR3 length equals 16 residues. CDR1 is LNHDA and CDR2 is SQIVND in the germline V gene (reference sequence). In DNA, the CDR3 is TGTGCCAGTAGTTCAAGGACTAGCGGGGGATCAGATACGCAGTATTTT. This sequence encodes CASSSRTSGGSDTQYF.

This clonotype came up many times. The chain uses TRBV12-5 and TRBJ2-7; no clear D gene. Trimming pared 0 bases from V and 13 bases from J, leaving 10 bases between. The CDR3 is 11 amino acids. The germline V gene encodes CDR1 LGHNT and CDR2 FRNRAP. In nucleotides, the CDR3 is TGTGCTAGTGGTTTGGTGGGAATGAGCTACTTC. Protein product: CASGLVGMSYF.

The table lists this clonotype with many counts. The V gene is TRBV6-1, the J gene TRBJ1-2; D uncertain. Germline lookup yields CDR1 MNHNS and CDR2 SASEGT. V dropped 6 bases and J dropped 0 bases, with 11 bases sitting between them. The CDR3 contains 14 residues. This chain's CDR3 is CASSPRETNYGYTF. CDR3 coding DNA: TGTGCCAGCAGCCCCCGGGAGACTAACTATGGCTACACCTTC.

This clonotype has at least ten counts. The chain links TRBV5-1 to TRBJ1-1; 7 nucleotides align to TRBD1. CDR1 is SGHRS, CDR2 YFSETQ, per germline. The CDR3 spans 14 residues. J was trimmed by 5 bases and V by 4 bases; bases with no gene match: 8. CDR3 sequence: CASSQNLQGTEAFF. The CDR3 DNA reads as TGCGCCAGCAGCCAAAACCTACAGGGGACTGAAGCTTTCTTT.

This clonotype came up many times. CDR3 in amino acids: CASSQVKGQRSYEQYF. The CDR3 region has the DNA TGTGCCAGCAGTCAGGTTAAGGGACAGAGGTCCTACGAGCAGTACTTC. This chain links TRBV12-3 or TRBV12-4 with TRBJ2-7; 7 bases are shared with TRBD1. V lost 5 bases, J lost 1 base, and 11 bases stayed unmatched. This CDR3 spans 16 amino acids.